Listed here are 9 T cell receptor beta chains from one sample, sequenced in a study of beta chain features in type 1 diabetes. Broader study findings: Moderately but significantly shorter TCRB CDR3s were found in Type 1 diabetes patients in all four CD4+ subsets.

Their target antigens are unknown. Expressed TCRB transcripts were sequenced after all isolated RNA was converted to cDNA. Measured with immunoSEQ multiplex PCR; TCRdb has only the in-frame clones, and not every one. Among around 70,000 clones, 49% were seen once, and the ten largest hold around 0.72%. Sequenced: central memory CD4+ T cells from blood. These receptors were collected from a man younger than 40 with type 1 diabetes.

This clone was detected only a few times. The gene calls are TRBV6-5 and TRBJ2-5; TRBD2 matches 10 bases. The J call is in doubt because the DNA end fits TRBJ2-7 better. CDR1 and CDR2 (germline): MNHEY, SVGAGI. The CDR3 runs to 15 residues. CDR3 residues: CASSTQTSGSYEQYF. CDR3 in DNA: TGTGCCAGCAGTACCCAGACTAGCGGGTCCTACGAGCAGTACTTC.

The gene calls are TRBV5-1 and TRBJ2-1, with TRBD2 identical over 8 bases. With 4 bases clipped from V and 5 bases from J, the junction kept 17 bases outside the gene matches. CDR3 length: 18 residues. Germline V CDR1 and CDR2: SGHRS, YFSETQ. Here the CDR3 reads CASSPVLRGRFIHNEQFF. CDR3 DNA sequence: TGCGCCAGCAGCCCGGTTCTGCGCGGGAGGTTTATCCACAATGAGCAGTTCTTC.

This chain connects TRBV30 to TRBJ1-2, with D possibly being TRBD1 (6 bases). Trimming took off 3 bases at V and 3 bases at J, with 11 bases between the two ends. This CDR3 has 13 residues. In germline, CDR1 is GTSNPN, CDR2 SVGIG (reference sequence). The CDR3 is CAWRGGGDYGYTF. The DNA of the CDR3 is TGTGCCTGGAGAGGGGGGGGAGACTATGGCTACACCTTC.

This clone has just one count. J is TRBJ2-1 and V is TRBV25-1, with D maybe TRBD2 (6 bases). CDR1 is MGHDK, CDR2 SYGVNS, per germline. Between the trimmed V and J ends, which lost 3 bases and 8 bases, there was a span of 23 bases. The CDR3 is 17 amino acids. In DNA, the CDR3 is TGTGCCAGCAGTGATCCAACCAACAAGGGACTTTGGGATGAGCAGTTCTTC. This sequence encodes CASSDPTNKGLWDEQFF.

This clone turned up a few times. This rearrangement joins TRBV5-1 to TRBJ2-3; no clear D gene. This CDR3 has 12 residues. Trimming took 5 bases from V and 2 from J, leaving 6 bases between them. Germline loops: CDR1 SGHRS, CDR2 YFSETQ. CDR3 loop: CASRAHTDTQYF. The DNA for the CDR3 is TGCGCCAGCAGAGCGCACACAGATACGCAGTATTTT.

The chain links TRBV5-4 to TRBJ2-1; no clear D gene. Between the trimmed V and J ends, which lost 0 bases and 6 bases, there was a span of 7 bases. Germline V gene data show CDR1 as SGHNT and CDR2 as YYREEE (reference sequence). This CDR3 is built from 13 residues. The CDR3 is CASSLDPGNEQFF. The CDR3 DNA sequence: TGTGCCAGCAGCTTGGACCCAGGCAATGAGCAGTTCTTC.

The chain has TRBV10-2 and TRBJ2-7; TRBD2 agrees at 10 bases. Germline-derived CDR1 and CDR2 are WSHSY and SAAADI. With V trimmed by 4 bases and J by 4 bases, 4 bases remained unmatched. The CDR3 consists of 14 residues. CDR3 residues: CASSGGLASYEQYF. In DNA, the CDR3 is TGCGCCAGCAGTGGGGGACTAGCGTCGTACGAGCAGTACTTC.

This rearrangement joins TRBV18 to TRBJ2-7, with 11 bases lining up with TRBD1. In germline, CDR1 is KGHSH, CDR2 LQKENI. V dropped 3 bases and J dropped 5; count of bases not matched to a gene: 6. The CDR3 is 15 amino acids. Written as DNA, the CDR3 is TGTGCCAGCTCACCTCTCCGGACAGGGGGCAACGAGCAGTACTTC. Protein: CASSPLRTGGNEQYF. Full variable domain (rest looked up from reference TRBV18 and TRBJ2-7): NAGVMQNPRHLVRRRGQEARLRCSPMKGHSHVYWYRQLPEEGLKFMVYLQKENIIDESGMPKERFSAEFPKEGPSILRIQQVVRGDSAAYFCASSPLRTGGNEQYFGPGTRLTVT.

DNA of the CDR3: TGTGCCAGCAGTTTCCGTAGCAGGATGGGGGGCAATGAGCAGTTCTTC. It translates to CASSFRSRMGGNEQFF. The chain uses TRBV6-5 and TRBJ2-1; D perhaps matches TRBD2 (6 bases). From germline, CDR1 is MNHEY and CDR2 SVGAGI. Trimming took 4 bases from V and 6 from J, leaving 19 bases between them. The CDR3 runs to 16 residues.